This T cell receptor (beta chain) was captured in a study of blood T cells in healthy people across ages. The use of a sample-barcoded 5' primer and a J-beta primer mix characterized a second PCR of 7 to 11 cycles. Each cDNA molecule was tagged by a template-switch adaptor with 12 random nucleotides. MiXCR was run by TCRdb on the 5' RACE reads, yielding one entry per CDR3 protein. The data contain 1.5 million to 2 million distinct CDR3 sequences, roughly a third of them singletons. CDR1 and CDR2 from the germline V gene are SGDLS and YYNGEE. This CDR3 region has 15 residues. The V and J ends lost 0 bases and 3 bases respectively, with 13 bases between them.

The rearrangement links TRBV9 to TRBJ2-7; D assignment may be TRBD1 or TRBD2 (5 bases each). The sequenced sample consisted of blood. This clonotype originated in a woman aged 30 to 39 in good health. In nucleotides, the CDR3 is TGTGCCAGCAGCGTAGCTGCAGGGACGAGCTACGAGCAGTACTTC. Translated, it gives CASSVAAGTSYEQYF.